This T cell receptor (beta chain) was identified during a study of cytotoxic CD8 clonotypes in ibrutinib-treated CLL. Background on the study: The authors obtained response samples at a median of around eleven months of treatment, range 6 to 36.

Sequencing used immunoSEQ multiplex PCR; TCRdb keeps in-frame clones, though not all of them. The table shows around 70,000 clones, with roughly 83% occurring only once. The CDR3 sequence is 11 residues long. Trimming removed 5 bases at V and 1 base at J, with 2 bases between. Germline-derived CDR1 and CDR2 are SEHNR and FQNEAQ (reference sequence). Concerning this clone itself: Its antigen is not identified.

Whole-study results and caveats: Samples from sustained-remission and progressing patients were taken at different times.

This specimen was PBMCs, taken after 24 months of ibrutinib treatment. The chain uses TRBV7-9 and TRBJ2-5, with D unresolved. The receptor was isolated from a human donor with chronic lymphocytic leukemia. The DNA of the CDR3 is TGTGCCAGCAGCGCCCAAGAGACCCAGTACTTC. Amino acids: CASSAQETQYF.